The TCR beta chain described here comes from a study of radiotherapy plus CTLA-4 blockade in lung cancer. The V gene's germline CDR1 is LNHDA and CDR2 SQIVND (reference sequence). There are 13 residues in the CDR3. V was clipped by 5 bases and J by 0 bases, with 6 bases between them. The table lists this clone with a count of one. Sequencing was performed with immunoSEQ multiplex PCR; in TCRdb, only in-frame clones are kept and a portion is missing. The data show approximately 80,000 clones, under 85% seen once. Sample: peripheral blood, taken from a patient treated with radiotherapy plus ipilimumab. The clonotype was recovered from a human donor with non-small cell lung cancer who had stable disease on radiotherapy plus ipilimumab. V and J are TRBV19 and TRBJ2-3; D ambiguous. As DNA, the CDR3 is TGTGCCAGTAGTGCGGACAGCACAGATACGCAGTATTTT. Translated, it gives CASSADSTDTQYF.